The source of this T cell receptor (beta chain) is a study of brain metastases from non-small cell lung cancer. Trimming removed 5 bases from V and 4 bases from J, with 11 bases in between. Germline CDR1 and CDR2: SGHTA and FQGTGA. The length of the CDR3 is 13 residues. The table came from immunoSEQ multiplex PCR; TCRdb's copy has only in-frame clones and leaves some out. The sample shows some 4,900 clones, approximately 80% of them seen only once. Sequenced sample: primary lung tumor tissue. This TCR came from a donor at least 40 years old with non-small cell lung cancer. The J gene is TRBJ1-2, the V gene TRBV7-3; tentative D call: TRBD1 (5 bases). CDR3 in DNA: TGTGCCAGCAGCGATCAGGGCGGCTATGGCTACACCTTC. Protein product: CASSDQGGYGYTF.